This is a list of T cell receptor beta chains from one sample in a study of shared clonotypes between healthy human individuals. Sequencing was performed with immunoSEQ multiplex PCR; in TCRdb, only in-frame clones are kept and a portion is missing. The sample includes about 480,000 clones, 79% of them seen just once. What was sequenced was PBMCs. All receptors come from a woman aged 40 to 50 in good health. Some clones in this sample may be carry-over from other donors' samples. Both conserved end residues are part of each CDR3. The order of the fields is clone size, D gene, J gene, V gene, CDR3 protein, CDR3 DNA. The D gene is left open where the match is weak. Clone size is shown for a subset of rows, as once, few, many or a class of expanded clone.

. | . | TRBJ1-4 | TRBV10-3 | CASRREYANEKLFF | TGTGCCTCTCGCAGGGAGTATGCTAATGAAAAACTGTTTTTT
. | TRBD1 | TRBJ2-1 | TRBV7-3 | CASSLDRASDNEQFF | TGTGCCAGCAGCTTAGACAGGGCCAGTGACAATGAGCAGTTCTTC
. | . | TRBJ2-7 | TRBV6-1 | CASSVDSGSSYEQYF | TGTGCCAGCAGTGTCGATAGCGGCAGTTCCTACGAGCAGTACTTC
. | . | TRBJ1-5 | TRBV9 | CASSPGSLGNQPQHF | TGTGCCAGCTCCCCCGGTTCGTTGGGCAATCAGCCCCAGCATTTT
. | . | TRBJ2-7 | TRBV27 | CASSLFSGSYEQYF | TGTGCCAGCAGTTTATTCTCGGGCTCCTACGAGCAGTACTTC
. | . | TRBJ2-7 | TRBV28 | CASSSTEYEQYF | TGTGCCAGCAGTTCAACAGAATACGAGCAGTACTTC
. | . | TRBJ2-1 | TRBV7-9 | CASSPRVGDEQFF | TGTGCCAGCAGCCCCCGAGTGGGGGATGAGCAGTTCTTC
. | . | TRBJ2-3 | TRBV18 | CASSPNIQGASDTQYF | TGTGCCAGCTCACCTAATATCCAGGGAGCCTCCGATACGCAGTATTTT
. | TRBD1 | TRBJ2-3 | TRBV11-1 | CASTPYVRTGWADTQYF | TGTGCCAGCACTCCGTATGTCCGGACAGGGTGGGCAGATACGCAGTATTTT
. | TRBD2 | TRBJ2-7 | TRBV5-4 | CASSLVLAGGFYEQYF | TGTGCCAGCAGCTTGGTTCTAGCGGGAGGGTTTTACGAGCAGTACTTC
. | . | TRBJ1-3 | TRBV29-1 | CSVSTGALDTIYF | TGCAGCGTTAGTACTGGGGCCTTGGACACCATATATTTT
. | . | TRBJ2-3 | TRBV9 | CASSVEGRNTDTQYF | TGTGCCAGCAGCGTAGAGGGGCGAAACACAGATACGCAGTATTTT
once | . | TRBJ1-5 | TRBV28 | CASSLSTGSNQPQHF | TGTGCCAGCAGTTTATCCACAGGTAGCAATCAGCCCCAGCATTTT
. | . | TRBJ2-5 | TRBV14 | CASSRGMGETQYF | TGTGCCAGCAGCCGAGGTATGGGTGAGACCCAGTACTTC
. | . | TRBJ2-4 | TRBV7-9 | CASSPLKIESLPKNIQYF | TGTGCCAGCAGCCCTCTTAAAATAGAGTCTCTTCCCAAAAACATTCAGTACTTC
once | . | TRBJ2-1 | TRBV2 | CASRVRAASYNEQFF | TGTGCCAGCAGGGTGCGGGCCGCCTCCTACAATGAGCAGTTCTTC
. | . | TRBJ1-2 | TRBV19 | CASSIGPGARGNYGYTF | TGTGCCAGTAGTATAGGGCCCGGAGCCAGGGGAAACTATGGCTACACCTTC
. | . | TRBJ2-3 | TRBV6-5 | CASSSLSSGTDTQYF | TGTGCCAGCAGTTCGTTGTCTAGCGGCACAGATACGCAGTATTTT
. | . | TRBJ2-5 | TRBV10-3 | CAISGSGTEETQYF | TGTGCCATCAGTGGTTCGGGCACAGAAGAGACCCAGTACTTC
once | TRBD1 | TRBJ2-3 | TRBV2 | CASNGQGGPDTQYF | TGTGCCAGCAACGGACAGGGAGGTCCAGATACGCAGTATTTT
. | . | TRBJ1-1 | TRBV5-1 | CASSFGGPNTEAFF | TGCGCCAGCAGCTTTGGGGGCCCTAACACTGAAGCTTTCTTT
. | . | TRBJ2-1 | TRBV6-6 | CASNGGGYNEQFF | TGTGCCAGCAACGGAGGGGGCTACAATGAGCAGTTCTTC
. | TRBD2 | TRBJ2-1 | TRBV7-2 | CASSLDGPTSGTLYNEQFF | TGTGCCAGCAGCTTAGATGGGCCGACTAGCGGGACCCTTTACAATGAGCAGTTCTTC
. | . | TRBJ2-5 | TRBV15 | CATSRGRSSETQYF | TGTGCCACCAGCAGAGGACGGAGTTCTGAGACCCAGTACTTC
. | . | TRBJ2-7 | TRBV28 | CASSERRREQYF | TGTGCCAGCAGCGAACGGCGTCGAGAGCAGTACTTC
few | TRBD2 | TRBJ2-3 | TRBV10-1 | CASSEKRGCTDTQYF | TGCGCCAGCAGTGAAAAGCGGGGGTGCACAGATACGCAGTATTTT
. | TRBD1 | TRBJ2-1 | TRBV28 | CASSSLDRAAYNEQFF | TGTGCCAGCAGTTCACTCGACAGGGCGGCCTACAATGAGCAGTTCTTC
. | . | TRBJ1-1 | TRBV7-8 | CASSPFSPGAEAFF | TGTGCCAGCAGCCCATTCAGTCCGGGCGCTGAAGCTTTCTTT
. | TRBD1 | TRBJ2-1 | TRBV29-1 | CSVEKGAWNEQFF | TGCAGCGTTGAGAAGGGGGCGTGGAATGAGCAGTTCTTC
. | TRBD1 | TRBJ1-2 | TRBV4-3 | CASSQESYRGSGYTF | TGCGCCAGCAGCCAAGAGTCCTACAGGGGTAGTGGCTACACCTTC
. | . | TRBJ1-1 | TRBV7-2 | CASSLAGVHTEAFF | TGTGCCAGCAGCTTAGCCGGGGTTCACACTGAAGCTTTCTTT
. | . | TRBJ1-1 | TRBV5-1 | CASSLRRGNTEAFF | TGCGCCAGCAGCTTGCGGCGGGGGAACACTGAAGCTTTCTTT
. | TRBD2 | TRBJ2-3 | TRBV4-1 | CASSLSSLAGAPDTQYF | TGCGCCAGCAGCCTCTCAAGCCTAGCGGGAGCCCCAGATACGCAGTATTTT
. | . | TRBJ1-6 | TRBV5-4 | CASRPTLDPNSPLHF | TGTGCCAGCAGGCCCACCCTCGATCCGAATTCACCCCTCCACTTT
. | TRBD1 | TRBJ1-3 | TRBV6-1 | CATPTGSTGNTIYF | TGTGCCACCCCGACAGGGTCAACTGGAAACACCATATATTTT
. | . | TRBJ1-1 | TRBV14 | CASSRSRVGPEAFF | TGTGCCAGCAGCCGTTCCCGGGTGGGACCTGAAGCTTTCTTT
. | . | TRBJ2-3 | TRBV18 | CASSPVPAESTDTQYF | TGTGCCAGCTCACCTGTCCCCGCGGAGTCCACAGATACGCAGTATTTT
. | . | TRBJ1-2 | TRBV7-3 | CASSLGFASSNYGYTF | TGTGCCAGCAGCTTAGGTTTCGCGTCATCTAACTATGGCTACACCTTC